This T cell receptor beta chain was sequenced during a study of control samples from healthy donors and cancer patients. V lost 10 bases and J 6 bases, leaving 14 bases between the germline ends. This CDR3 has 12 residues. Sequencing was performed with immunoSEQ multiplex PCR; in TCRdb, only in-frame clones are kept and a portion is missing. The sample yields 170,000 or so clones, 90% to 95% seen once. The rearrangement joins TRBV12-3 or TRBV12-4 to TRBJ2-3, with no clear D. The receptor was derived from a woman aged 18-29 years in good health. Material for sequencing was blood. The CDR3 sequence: CATPDSKDTQYF. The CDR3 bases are TGTGCCACCCCCGATTCGAAGGATACGCAGTATTTT.